This T cell receptor beta chain originates from a study of memory CD4+ T cells and cytomegalovirus serostatus. Single viable CD3+CD4+CD8-CD45RO+ cells were sorted as the memory CD4+ T cells. This table comes from immunoSEQ multiplex PCR, and its TCRdb copy is limited to in-frame clones, with some not included. The data contain about 58,000 clones, roughly 85% of them singletons. Sample: memory CD4+ T cells from blood. The TCR sequence derives from an adult in good health and CMV-seronegative. Some clones in this sample may be carry-over from other donors' samples.

The CDR3 sequence is CASSLGTGQLNEKLFF. As DNA, the CDR3 is TGTGCCAGCAGTTTAGGGACAGGGCAATTGAATGAAAAACTGTTTTTT. The chain recombines TRBV28 with TRBJ1-4; 9 nucleotides match TRBD1. CDR1 is MDHEN, CDR2 SYDVKM, per germline. Trimming cost V 2 bases and J 5 bases; bases outside gene matches: 6. The CDR3 loop spans 16 amino acids.